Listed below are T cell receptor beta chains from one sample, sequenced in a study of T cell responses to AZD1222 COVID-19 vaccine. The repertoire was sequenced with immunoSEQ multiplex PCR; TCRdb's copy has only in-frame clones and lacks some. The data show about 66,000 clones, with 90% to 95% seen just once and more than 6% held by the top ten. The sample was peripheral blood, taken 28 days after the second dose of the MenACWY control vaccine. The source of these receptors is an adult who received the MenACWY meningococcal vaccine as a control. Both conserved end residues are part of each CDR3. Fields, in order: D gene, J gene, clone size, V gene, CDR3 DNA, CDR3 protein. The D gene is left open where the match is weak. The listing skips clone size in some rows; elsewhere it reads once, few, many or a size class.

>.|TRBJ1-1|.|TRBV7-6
TGTGCCAGCAGCTTAGAGGGATGGAACACTGAAGCTTTCTTT
CASSLEGWNTEAFF
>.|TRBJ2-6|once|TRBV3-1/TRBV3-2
TGTGCCAGCAGCCAAGGCCCCGGGGGCGCGACTGGGGCCAACGTCCTGACTTTC
CASSQGPGGATGANVLTF
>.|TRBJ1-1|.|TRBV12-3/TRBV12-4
TGTGCCAGCAGTTTAGGGGCTTTCACTGAAGCTTTCTTT
CASSLGAFTEAFF
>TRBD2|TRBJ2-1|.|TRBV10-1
TGCGCCAGCAAGACTAGCGGGAGGGTTGAGCAGTTCTTC
CASKTSGRVEQFF
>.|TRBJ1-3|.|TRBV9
TGTGCCAGCAGTGCCTTGTTGGGCTCTGGAAACACCATATATTTT
CASSALLGSGNTIYF
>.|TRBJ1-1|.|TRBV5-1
TGCGCCAGCAGCTTGACAGGGACCACTGAAGCTTTCTTT
CASSLTGTTEAFF
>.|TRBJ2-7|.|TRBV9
TGTGCCAGCAGCGTAGGCGCCCCCCGTGGGAACGAGCAGTACTTC
CASSVGAPRGNEQYF
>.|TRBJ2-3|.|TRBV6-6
TGTGCCAGCACCGCGCCGGGCCAAACAGATACGCAGTATTTT
CASTAPGQTDTQYF
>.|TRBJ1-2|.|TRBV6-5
TGTGCCAGCAGTTACGTCGGGCGCGTCGATGGCTACACCTTC
CASSYVGRVDGYTF
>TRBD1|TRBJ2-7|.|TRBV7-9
TGTGCCAGCAGCGACCGGGACAGCTCCTACGAGCAGTACTTC
CASSDRDSSYEQYF
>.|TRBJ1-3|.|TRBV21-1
TGTGCCAGCAGCAAACAAGCTGAAGAGAAGGTGGGAAACACCATATATTTT
CASSKQAEEKVGNTIYF
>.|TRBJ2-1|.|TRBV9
TGTGCCAGCAGCGTAGAACTTACCTACAATGAGCAGTTCTTC
CASSVELTYNEQFF
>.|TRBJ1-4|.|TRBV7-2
TGTGCCAGCAGCTTAGACAACGATAATGAAAAACTGTTTTTT
CASSLDNDNEKLFF
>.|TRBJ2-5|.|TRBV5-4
TGTGCCAGCAGCTTGAAGGCCGGTAAAGAGACCCAGTACTTC
CASSLKAGKETQYF
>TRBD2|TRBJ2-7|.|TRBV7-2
TGTGCCAGCAGCTTGGAAAGACTAGCGGGAGCGAGTGAGCAGTACTTC
CASSLERLAGASEQYF
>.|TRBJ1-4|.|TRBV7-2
TGTGCCAGCAGCTTAAGCCGATCGCCAGCTAATGAAAAACTGTTTTTT
CASSLSRSPANEKLFF
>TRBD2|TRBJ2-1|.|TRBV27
TGTGCCAGCAGTTTGGCGCTAGCGGGTATCTATGAGCAGTTCTTC
CASSLALAGIYEQFF
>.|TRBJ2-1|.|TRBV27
TGTGCCAGCAGTTTATGGCCGGGACGGGACTCCTACAATGAGCAGTTCTTC
CASSLWPGRDSYNEQFF
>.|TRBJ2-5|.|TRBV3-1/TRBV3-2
TGTGCCAGTCGCCGGACAGTTACAGAGACCCAGTACTTC
CASRRTVTETQYF
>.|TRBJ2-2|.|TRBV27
TGTGCCAGCAGTCTAAGAGGGGGGGAGTTGAGGGACACCGGGGAGCTGTTTTTT
CASSLRGGELRDTGELFF
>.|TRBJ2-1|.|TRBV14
TGTGCCAGCAGCCAAGGAGCTGGAAGGGCGGACAATGAGCAGTTCTTC
CASSQGAGRADNEQFF
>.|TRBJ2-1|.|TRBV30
TGTGCCTGGAGTTTGGCGGGGAGATACAATGAGCAGTTCTTC
CAWSLAGRYNEQFF
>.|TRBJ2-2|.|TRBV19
TGTGCCAGTAGTGTCAGGCTCCCCGGGGAGCTGTTTTTT
CASSVRLPGELFF
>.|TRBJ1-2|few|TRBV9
TGTGCCAGCAGCGTAGGAGGCCTTCCGGCCGGGGATGGCTACACCTTC
CASSVGGLPAGDGYTF